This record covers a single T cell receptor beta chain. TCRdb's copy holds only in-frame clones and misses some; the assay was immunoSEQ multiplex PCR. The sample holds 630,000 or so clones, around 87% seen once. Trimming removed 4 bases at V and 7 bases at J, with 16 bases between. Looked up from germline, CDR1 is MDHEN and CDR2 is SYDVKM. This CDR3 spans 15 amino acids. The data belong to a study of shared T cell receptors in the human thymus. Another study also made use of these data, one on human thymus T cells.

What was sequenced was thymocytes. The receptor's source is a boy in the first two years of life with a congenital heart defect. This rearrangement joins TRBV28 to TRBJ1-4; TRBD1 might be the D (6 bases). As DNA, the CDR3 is TGTGCCAGCAGTTCCCCCCCAGGGGCTGGTGAAAAACTGTTTTTT. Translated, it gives CASSSPPGAGEKLFF.